This record concerns one T cell receptor (beta chain) sequence. Its specificity is unknown. This CDR3 region has 18 residues. V shed 6 bases, J shed 2 bases, and the junction held 13 bases outside the gene matches. Looked up from germline, CDR1 is SNHLY and CDR2 is FYNNEI. Using constant-segment primers, 5'RACE produced TCR alpha and TCR beta cDNA libraries carrying sample barcodes and UMIs. TCRdb used MiXCR to reprocess the 5' RACE reads, holding one entry per CDR3 protein. The table lists 50,000 or so distinct CDR3 sequences, around 10% of them singletons. This sample was included in a study of T-cell memory formation after mild COVID-19. Study observations and caveats: Contracting clones from day 15 to 85 had balanced CD4/CD8; later expanders favoured CD4+.

V and J are TRBV2 and TRBJ2-3, with TRBD1 matching over 11 bases. The source material was PBMCs or a T cell subset sorted from them (not recorded which). This TCR was sampled from an adult woman who had mild COVID-19 (a few samples of this study predate the infection). Cell type and time point are not known. The CDR3 region is CASRIGQGAYLDTDTQYF. DNA for the CDR3: TGTGCCAGCAGGATAGGACAGGGGGCGTACCTTGACACAGATACGCAGTATTTT.